These 8 T cell receptor beta chains share one sample of origin, sequenced in a study of siplizumab effects on memory and regulatory T cells. Using immunoSEQ multiplex PCR, the repertoire was profiled, and TCRdb retains in-frame clones only, with some absent. Seen here are fewer than 120,000 clones, over 85% observed once, and the top ten hold 1.3%. The sample consisted of CD4+ T cells sorted from blood. The receptors were gathered from a human donor in good health.

V is TRBV5-1 and J is TRBJ2-7; D is perhaps TRBD2 (5 bases). Germline lookup yields CDR1 SGHRS and CDR2 YFSETQ. The V and J ends lost 3 bases and 3 bases respectively, with 10 bases between them. This CDR3 is 13 amino acids long. In DNA, the CDR3 is TGCGCCAGCAGCTCCGGGAATGGCTACGAGCAGTACTTC. It translates to CASSSGNGYEQYF.

The chain joins TRBV2 to TRBJ2-1; D is perhaps TRBD1 (5 bases). The CDR3 spans 17 residues. CDR1 and CDR2 from the germline V gene are SNHLY and FYNNEI. Trimming stripped 0 bases from V and 5 bases from J, with 17 bases between. CDR3 region: CASSEALWGGDDNEQFF. Written as DNA, the CDR3 is TGTGCCAGCAGTGAAGCGCTATGGGGCGGAGACGACAATGAGCAGTTCTTC.

The chain recombines TRBV6-5 with TRBJ2-7; no reliable D call. CDR1 is MNHEY and CDR2 is SVGAGI in the germline V gene. The CDR3 contains 13 residues. V lost 0 bases to trimming and J lost 1 base, with 4 bases between them. The CDR3 DNA reads TGTGCCAGCAGTTACTCGCCTTCCTACGAGCAGTACTTC. This translates into CASSYSPSYEQYF.

The chain uses TRBV28 and TRBJ1-3; TRBD1 aligns across 8 bases. The J segment lost 7 bases and the V segment lost 6 bases, leaving 2 bases of the junction unmatched. The germline gives CDR1 MDHEN, CDR2 SYDVKM. The length of the CDR3 is 12 residues. CDR3 bases: TGTGCCAGCAGCTACAGGGGGAACACCATATATTTT. It is translated as CASSYRGNTIYF.

In regard to this clone: The same CDR3 is also encoded by other DNA sequences in this sample. This CDR3 reads CASSPPGNYGYTF. CDR3 nucleotide sequence: TGTGCCAGCTCACCACCGGGAAACTATGGCTACACCTTC. This chain uses TRBV18 with TRBJ1-2, with unresolved D. The CDR3 length is 13 residues. Germline values: CDR1 KGHSH, CDR2 LQKENI. The V end was cut by 0 bases, the J end by 2 bases, with 4 bases between.

The V call is TRBV5-1, the J call TRBJ2-3; unclear D gene. V was cut by 1 base and J by 4 bases, with 13 bases left in between. The CDR3 extends over 15 amino acids. Germline CDR1 is SGHRS and CDR2 is YFSETQ. As DNA, the CDR3 is TGCGCCAGCAGCTTGAGTTTGTTTGTATCAGATACGCAGTATTTT. Amino acid sequence: CASSLSLFVSDTQYF.

This sequence joins TRBV7-6 and TRBJ2-2, with 7 bases matching TRBD1. The CDR3 spans 17 residues. V trimming: 7 bases; J trimming: 4 bases; junction bases outside the gene matches: 15. The germline gives CDR1 SGHVS, CDR2 FNYEAQ. The CDR3 is CASTNPYRQGATGELFF. Written as DNA, the CDR3 is TGTGCCAGCACCAACCCGTACAGACAGGGAGCCACCGGGGAGCTGTTTTTT.

The table lists this clone with a count of one. J is TRBJ2-1 and V is TRBV2; 7 nucleotides align to TRBD2. The germline V gene has CDR1 SNHLY and CDR2 FYNNEI. V shed 3 bases and J 2 bases; nucleotides not matched to a gene: 7. The CDR3 is 16 residues long. CDR3 sequence reads: CASSDEAGRAYNEQFF. The CDR3 nucleotides are TGTGCCAGCAGTGATGAGGCAGGGAGGGCCTACAATGAGCAGTTCTTC.